Listed here are 11 T cell receptor beta chains from one sample, sequenced in a study of kidney transplant recipient with SARS-CoV-2 infection (dated by TCRdb to 2020 to 2023). The time point label corresponds to: pre-pandemic baseline sample and day 111 after first positive SARS-CoV-2 test. Sequencing was carried out with an Illumina MiSeq. The public reads were reprocessed in TCRdb via fastp at Q25 and MiXCR, keeping in-frame beta chains. Rows with one shared CDR3 protein collapse into an entry with the most common genes and DNA. The sample contains 200,000 to 250,000 distinct CDR3 sequences, 29% of them found a single time. The leading ten clones occupy more than 6.5% of the sample. The source was a blood sample, collected at baseline and on roughly day 120 from a kidney transplant recipient. The receptors come from a young adult male patient who had COVID-19 and was a kidney transplant recipient. Following transplantation, T cells from the graft donor may be among those present.

Comment on this clonotype: A far larger clone is only one base removed, so a read error is likely. The rearrangement joins TRBV7-9 to TRBJ2-7; 10 nucleotides align to TRBD2. The trim removed 5 bases at V and 5 bases at J, leaving 9 bases unmatched. The CDR3 spans 15 residues. Germline V CDR1 and CDR2: SEHNR, FQNEAQ (reference sequence). The CDR3, as DNA: TGTGCCAGCAGCCTTATACTAGCGGGAAGTGACGAGCAGTACTTC. Translation: CASSLILAGSDEQYF.

This chain links TRBV5-6 with TRBJ2-3; 12 bases map to TRBD2. Per the germline V gene, CDR1 is SGHDT and CDR2 is YYEEEE. This CDR3 is 15 amino acids long. V lost 4 bases and J lost 4; bases outside the gene matches: 4. DNA for the CDR3: TGTGCCAGCAGCAAGTGGACTAGCGGGGCAGATACGCAGTATTTT. It is translated as CASSKWTSGADTQYF.

A note on this clonotype: A much more abundant neighbour one base away suggests this may be a read error. This chain connects TRBV8-2 to TRBJ1-2. TRBV8-2 is tagged as a pseudogene. The CDR3 covers 16 residues. The chain's CDR3 is CGSSNVDSRKTYGSTF. The CDR3, as DNA: TGTGGCAGTAGCAACGTTGATAGCCGAAAGACCTATGGCTCCACCTTC.

Points on this clonotype: This may stem from a read error, because a much larger clone lies one nucleotide away. The chain links TRBV5-4 to TRBJ2-5; no firm D call. TRBJ2-7 matches the DNA end more closely, so the J call is doubtful. The V gene's germline CDR1 is SGHNT and CDR2 YYREEE (reference sequence). This CDR3 region has 16 residues. The CDR3 coding sequence is TGTGCCAGCAGCTCGGTGAGCGTCTCCGGTGCCTACGAGCAGTACTTC. This translates into CASSSVSVSGAYEQYF.

The J gene is TRBJ2-1, the V gene TRBV20-1; 8 bases fit TRBD2. The J segment lost 4 bases and the V segment lost 6 bases, leaving 11 bases of the junction unmatched. CDR3 length equals 15 residues. Per germline, CDR1 DFQATT and CDR2 SNEGSKA (reference sequence). CDR3 DNA sequence: TGCAGTGCGGGACCTGCGGGGGGACCATACAATGAGCAGTTCTTC. Protein sequence: CSAGPAGGPYNEQFF.

The chain joins TRBV10-1 to TRBJ2-5; tentatively, D is TRBD2 (6 bases). CDR3 length: 13 residues. Germline CDR1 and CDR2: WNHNN and SYGVQD (reference sequence). V shed 11 bases and J shed 5 bases, with 18 bases lying between them. The CDR3 here is CAGHPEGRETQYF. The CDR3 coding sequence is TGCGCCGGCCACCCGGAGGGACGGGAGACCCAGTACTTC.

This clonotype has ten or more counts. The rearrangement links TRBV19 to TRBJ1-5; D uncertain. There are 15 residues in the CDR3. The V and J ends lost 10 bases and 0 bases respectively, with 16 bases between them. CDR1 and CDR2 from the germline V gene are LNHDA and SQIVND (reference sequence). CDR3 sequence reads: CAISSGGYSNQPQHF. As DNA, the CDR3 is TGTGCCATCTCGTCAGGAGGATATAGCAATCAGCCCCAGCATTTT. The full variable domain, with the rest looked up from reference TRBV19 and TRBJ1-5, is DGGITQSPKYLFRKEGQNVTLSCEQNLNHDAMYWYRQDPGQGLRLIYYSQIVNDFQKGDIAEGYSVSREKKESFPLTVTSAQKNPTAFYLCAISSGGYSNQPQHFGDGTRLSIL.

Comment on this clonotype: This clone may be a read error of a much larger clone one base away. The chain carries TRBV3-1 and TRBJ2-2; D not resolved. Germline V lookup: CDR1 LGHDT, CDR2 YNNKEL (reference sequence). CDR3 length: 18 residues. The CDR3 here is CAGSALVPISGLTGELFF. The CDR3 nucleotides read TGTGCCGGCAGCGCCCTAGTTCCCATTTCAGGCTTGACCGGGGAGCTGTTTTTT.

This clonotype was recorded once. Being one base from a much bigger clone, this may be a read error. CDR3 sequence (DNA): TGTGCCACCAGCCTGGGACTAGGGAATCAGCCCCAGCATTTT. It yields the protein CATSLGLGNQPQHF. J is TRBJ1-5 and V is TRBV5-5; possible D gene TRBD1, 5 bases. Germline V CDR1 and CDR2: SGHKS, YYEKEE (reference sequence). The CDR3 has 14 amino acids.

This clonotype came up many times. The rearrangement joins TRBV27 to TRBJ1-6; no reliable D call. Trimming removed 4 bases at V and 10 bases at J, with 14 bases between. Germline assignment: CDR1 MNHEY and CDR2 SMNVEV (reference sequence). CDR3 length: 14 residues. The CDR3 coding sequence is TGTGCCAGCAGTTCGGGGAATCTAGGGTCACCCCTCCACTTT. Amino acid sequence: CASSSGNLGSPLHF.

As for this clonotype: This sequence may be a read error, since a much larger clone differs from it by one base. The CDR3 region has the DNA TGTGCCAGCAGCGTAGTGGGGACTAGCGGAACCTACAATGAGCAGTTCTTC. Encoded protein: CASSVVGTSGTYNEQFF. The J gene is TRBJ2-1, the V gene TRBV9; TRBD2 agrees at 11 bases. The length of the CDR3 is 17 residues. V trimming: 0 bases; J trimming: 2 bases; junction bases outside the gene matches: 4. Germline CDR1 reads SGDLS; CDR2 reads YYNGEE. Combining the CDR3 with reference TRBV9 and TRBJ2-1 gives the whole variable domain DSGVTQTPKHLITATGQRVTLRCSPRSGDLSVYWYQQSLDQGLQFLIQYYNGEERAKGNILERFSAQQFPDLHSELNLSSLELGDSALYFCASSVVGTSGTYNEQFFGPGTRLTVL.